The text below deals with one T cell receptor (beta chain). Which antigen it targets is not known. Base qualities were left out, and no much larger clone turns up one base away. The label giving this sample's time point can be read as: blood sample drawn before combined kidney and bone marrow transplant. Unstimulated Tregs (CD4+CD25+CD127-), CD4+ non-Tregs (CD4+CD25-), CD4 and CD8 cells were FACS-sorted from thawed PBMCs. A few combined kidney and bone marrow transplant recipients from the ITN036ST trial were included as patients, and samples were available only from these trial subjects. Healthy control blood was processed by Ficoll density gradient to PBMCs and cryopreserved; patient PBMCs were collected before and after transplant. For TCRbeta CDR3 sequencing, genomic DNA was extracted from sorted cells using the QIAGEN DNeasy Blood and Tissue Kit. High-throughput TCRbeta CDR3 sequencing was carried out commercially through immunoSEQ, with PCR amplification with bias correction and internal controls included. Per the authors' processing: Unique productive TCRbeta sequences were defined by CDR3 nucleotide sequence where primers matched, and otherwise by CDR3 amino acid sequence together with Vbeta and Jbeta genes. To correct for sorting error, sequences found in more than one sorted population at a frequency ratio of 2:1 or less were discarded, and the remaining shared sequences were assigned to the population with the higher frequency. A sequence was defined as donor-reactive if the sequence was expanded at least 5-fold in CFSE-low cells compared with unstimulated cells and had a frequency of at least 0.01% in CFSE-low cells. Jensen-Shannon divergence calculated on the top 100 TCRbeta sequences ranked by frequency was used to measure repertoire divergence. When a sample had multiple sequencing runs, each run was corrected for sorting error separately and the runs were then pooled. As stored in TCRdb, this immuneACCESS dataset retains in-frame rearrangements with V and J assigned. A fraction of the clones does not appear; measured against another copy, unresolved V genes explain less than half of the discrepancy, and the remainder lacks a known reason. D and trimming were read from the DNA, whereas the V and J calls and clone size are those reported in that table. A total of about 83,000 clones appear in this sample, approximately 98% of them only once. The top ten hold 0.55% to 0.6% of the sample.

The data were obtained in a study of Tregs in tolerant kidney transplant recipients (dated by TCRdb to between 2018 and 2021). As for the study more broadly: Transplants used related donors with nonmyeloablative bone marrow transplantation; mixed chimerism was transient in the human trials. TCRbeta sequencing was used in the study to identify donor-specific regulatory T cells before combined kidney and bone marrow transplantation, and the identified cells were then tracked after transplant.

Study-level results and caveats: The study was constrained by small patient numbers, and validation of the findings is required in larger populations and under other immunosuppression protocols. Although technical replication error seemed to be minimal, the question of biological reproducibility was not addressed directly. Because the PCR primers were changed over time for some patients, nucleotide-level comparison could not be performed across the samples from those patients. Expanding Tregs with activated donor B cells appeared to identify the most biologically relevant and donor-specific TCRbeta repertoire. Donor-specific Treg expansion exceeded global Treg expansion in tolerant patients, suggesting antigen-driven rather than nonspecific expansion.

CDR1 SNHLY and CDR2 FYNNEI were looked up in the germline V gene. From cysteine to phenylalanine, the CDR3 is 18 amino acids long. Of all the DNA, just the CDR3 is kept, 54 bases in frame from base 1. The germline V end is reduced by 5 bases and the J end by 3 bases; junction bases left unmatched: 11. The sequencing here drew on CD4+ T cells from blood, taken before the transplant. Recombination connected TRBV2 to TRBJ2-2, and TRBD1 aligns with 11 junction nucleotides. The TCR sequence derives from a human donor who received a combined kidney and bone marrow transplant. CDR3 loop: CASSLNTRGQGDTGELFF. The DNA is TGTGCCAGCAGTCTAAATACTCGGGGACAGGGGGACACCGGGGAGCTGTTTTTT.